These 30 T cell receptor beta chains originate from one sample sequenced in a study of Ad26.COV2.S vaccination and SARS-CoV-2 variants (dated by TCRdb to about 2021). According to the study, the label for this sample's time point signals: individuals recovered from natural SARS-CoV-2 infection. The library was built by means of the immunoSEQ multiplex PCR assay. TCRdb carries this immuneACCESS record with in-frame sequences only. Its versions omit some clonotypes, under half of them owing to an unresolved V gene in the studies checked, with the rest unexplained. This sample holds about 180,000 clones; roughly 87% were observed only once. The ten largest clones represent 5.9% of the sample. Source: peripheral blood, taken after recovery from COVID-19. The receptors derive from a human donor who had recovered from COVID-19.

This clone was observed a single time. The V call is TRBV9, the J call TRBJ2-3; D is undetermined. This CDR3 contains 13 residues. Germline-derived CDR1 and CDR2 are SGDLS and YYNGEE. The V and J ends lost 1 base and 5 bases respectively, with 8 bases between them. CDR3 region: CASSVYPGDTQYF. The DNA of the CDR3 is TGTGCCAGCAGCGTATATCCAGGAGATACGCAGTATTTT.

J is TRBJ2-1 and V is TRBV7-9, with 8 bases aligning to TRBD1. The CDR3 consists of 15 residues. Germline assignment: CDR1 SEHNR and CDR2 FQNEAQ (reference sequence). V dropped 6 bases and J dropped 7; count of bases not matched to a gene: 11. The CDR3 loop reads CASSPRWQGANEQFF. The DNA for the CDR3 is TGTGCCAGCAGTCCACGGTGGCAGGGGGCAAATGAGCAGTTCTTC. Full variable domain (outside the CDR3, taken from reference TRBV7-9 and TRBJ2-1): DTGVSQNPRHKITKRGQNVTFRCDPISEHNRLYWYRQTLGQGPEFLTYFQNEAQLEKSRLLSDRFSAERPKGSFSTLEIQRTEQGDSAMYLCASSPRWQGANEQFFGPGTRLTVL.

The V gene is TRBV2, the J gene TRBJ2-7, with D perhaps TRBD2 (6 bases). Between the trimmed V and J ends, which lost 2 bases and 5 bases, there was a span of 16 bases. From germline, CDR1 is SNHLY and CDR2 FYNNEI. The length of the CDR3 is 15 residues. The CDR3 here is CASSERGLLGDEQYF. DNA of the CDR3: TGTGCCAGCAGTGAAAGGGGACTCCTCGGGGACGAGCAGTACTTC.

V and J are TRBV18 and TRBJ1-6; D may be TRBD1 (6 bases). The ends were cut back, 3 bases at V and 8 bases at J, with 11 bases in the middle. Germline V gene lookup returns CDR1 KGHSH and CDR2 LQKENI. This CDR3 spans 14 amino acids. Here the CDR3 reads CASSPGQRHSPLHF. The CDR3 DNA is TGTGCCAGCTCACCCGGACAGCGTCATTCACCCCTCCACTTT.

This chain connects TRBV6-5 to TRBJ1-1; D gene ambiguous. Germline V gene lookup returns CDR1 MNHEY and CDR2 SVGAGI. V was clipped by 5 bases and J by 6 bases, with 13 bases between them. The CDR3 has 13 amino acids. The CDR3 bases are TGTGCCAGCAGTCGGGGAGTACCACCTGAAGCTTTCTTT. Translated: CASSRGVPPEAFF.

This clone has a single count. The chain employs TRBV28 and TRBJ1-1; no definite D call. This CDR3 comprises 15 residues. The germline V gene has CDR1 MDHEN and CDR2 SYDVKM. Trimming pared 5 bases from V and 6 bases from J, leaving 19 bases between. The CDR3 here is CASSPSPGTEAEAFF. CDR3 nucleotides: TGTGCCAGCAGTCCTAGCCCGGGAACTGAGGCTGAAGCTTTCTTT.

This clone showed up just a few times. V gene TRBV6-5 combines with J gene TRBJ1-1; D gene uncertain. The CDR3 runs to 14 residues. V lost 3 bases to trimming and J lost 9 bases, with 17 bases between them. In germline, CDR1 is MNHEY, CDR2 SVGAGI. CDR3 region: CASSYSTTGPKAFF. The CDR3 DNA follows: TGTGCCAGCAGTTATTCGACAACTGGGCCTAAAGCTTTCTTT.

J is TRBJ1-6 and V is TRBV28, with unresolved D. Germline V CDR1 and CDR2: MDHEN, SYDVKM. This CDR3 is built from 14 residues. V was trimmed by 3 bases and J by 8 bases, leaving 11 bases between them. The CDR3, as DNA: TGTGCCAGCAGTTTGGCAGCGTCGGATTCACCCCTCCACTTT. This gives the protein CASSLAASDSPLHF. The full variable domain, rest sourced from reference TRBV28 and TRBJ1-6, is DVKVTQSSRYLVKRTGEKVFLECVQDMDHENMFWYRQDPGLGLRLIYFSYDVKMKEKGDIPEGYSVSREKKERFSLILESASTNQTSMYLCASSLAASDSPLHFGNGTRLTVT.

About this clone: The sample contains more than one DNA sequence encoding this CDR3. The CDR3 DNA reads TGTGCCAGCAGCCCAGGGAACACTGAAGCTTTCTTT. It codes for CASSPGNTEAFF. The V call is TRBV25-1, the J call TRBJ1-1; D ambiguous. The length of the CDR3 is 12 residues. The germline gives CDR1 MGHDK, CDR2 SYGVNS. The V gene lost 6 bases and the J gene lost 1 base, with 6 bases spanning the gap.

The chain uses TRBV11-3 and TRBJ2-1; D possibly corresponds to TRBD2 (5 bases). Germline V gives CDR1 SGHNT, CDR2 YENEEA. The CDR3 runs to 12 residues. Trimming cost V 5 bases and J 5 bases, with 7 bases left between them. The CDR3 region is CASSTRDNEQFF. For the CDR3, the DNA is TGTGCCAGCAGCACTAGAGACAATGAGCAGTTCTTC.

This sequence joins TRBV15 and TRBJ2-7, with a possible D match to TRBD2 (6 bases). The CDR3 is made up of 15 amino acids. The germline CDR1 and CDR2 sequences are LNHNV and YYDKDF (reference sequence). Trimming stripped 8 bases from V and 0 bases from J, with 17 bases between. CDR3: CATGGNGPSSYEQYF. Written as DNA, the CDR3 is TGTGCCACCGGCGGGAATGGCCCCAGCTCCTACGAGCAGTACTTC. Full variable domain (rest looked up from reference TRBV15 and TRBJ2-7): DAMVIQNPRYQVTQFGKPVTLSCSQTLNHNVMYWYQQKSSQAPKLLFHYYDKDFNNEADTPDNFQSRRPNTSFCFLDIRSPGLGDTAMYLCATGGNGPSSYEQYFGPGTRLTVT.

This sequence joins TRBV27 and TRBJ2-7; tentatively, D is TRBD1 (6 bases). CDR3 size: 13 residues. V lost 7 bases, J lost 8 bases, and 18 bases lay in between. Germline-derived CDR1 and CDR2 are MNHEY and SMNVEV (reference sequence). This CDR3 is CASTRGWGFKQYF. The CDR3 region has the DNA TGTGCCAGCACTAGGGGGTGGGGGTTCAAGCAGTACTTC.

V is TRBV12-3 or TRBV12-4 and J is TRBJ2-5; tentative D call: TRBD1 (6 bases). V gave up 8 bases and J gave up 7 bases, with 14 bases separating them. CDR3 length equals 12 residues. CDR3 amino acids: CASGGGMGTQYF. The CDR3 DNA follows: TGTGCCAGCGGTGGGGGCATGGGGACCCAGTACTTC.

The chain's CDR3 is CASSLRGGRIYEQYF. CDR3 sequence (DNA): TGTGCCAGCAGCTTACGAGGGGGTCGGATCTACGAGCAGTACTTC. The chain is built from TRBV7-2 and TRBJ2-7, with a tentative D call TRBD1 (6 bases). Trimming removed 2 bases at V and 3 bases at J, with 14 bases between. CDR1 SGHTA and CDR2 FQGNSA come from the germline V gene. This CDR3 is built from 15 residues.

J is TRBJ2-1 and V is TRBV27, with 12 nucleotides matching TRBD2. The CDR3 consists of 17 residues. Losses at the gene ends were 2 bases for V and 3 bases for J; bases not matched to a gene: 5. Germline-derived CDR1 and CDR2 are MNHEY and SMNVEV (reference sequence). The CDR3 nucleotides read TGTGCCAGCAGTTTAACCCAACTAGCGGGAGGCTACAATGAGCAGTTCTTC. Amino acid sequence: CASSLTQLAGGYNEQFF.

The chain has TRBV11-2 and TRBJ2-1, with unresolved D. The CDR3 is 11 residues long. Trimming stripped 5 bases from V and 9 bases from J, with 8 bases between. Germline assignment: CDR1 SGHAT and CDR2 FQNNGV. The CDR3 sequence: CASSPLTEQFF. CDR3 in DNA: TGTGCCAGCAGCCCTCTCACTGAGCAGTTCTTC.

This clone was recorded a few times. The chain couples TRBV5-1 to TRBJ1-5; tentative D call: TRBD1 (5 bases). Per germline, CDR1 SGHRS and CDR2 YFSETQ. The CDR3 runs to 16 residues. V lost 4 bases and J lost 3, with 17 bases in between. The DNA for the CDR3 is TGCGCCAGCAGCCTGGACGGGGGGAGGAACAATCAGCCCCAGCATTTT. Translating it yields CASSLDGGRNNQPQHF.

This sequence joins TRBV6-1 and TRBJ1-1, with 7 bases fitting TRBD1. Germline trimming cut 3 bases from V and 5 bases from J; bases unmatched to any gene: 6. The CDR3 loop spans 14 amino acids. Germline lookup yields CDR1 MNHNS and CDR2 SASEGT. The CDR3 DNA reads TGTGCCAGCAGTGAGCAGGGGGGGTCGACTGAAGCTTTCTTT. This gives the protein CASSEQGGSTEAFF.

The chain links TRBV5-5 to TRBJ1-3; perhaps TRBD1 as D (5 bases). This CDR3 has 19 residues. The V end was cut by 0 bases, the J end by 1 base, with 20 bases between. Germline CDR1 reads SGHKS; CDR2 reads YYEKEE (reference sequence). The CDR3 DNA sequence: TGTGCCAGCAGCTTGGGTATGCTTGGGAAGGGGCGGTCTGGAAACACCATATATTTT. Translating gives CASSLGMLGKGRSGNTIYF. Together with reference TRBV5-5 and TRBJ1-3, the CDR3 gives the full variable domain: DAGVTQSPTHLIKTRGQQVTLRCSPISGHKSVSWYQQVLGQGPQFIFQYYEKEERGRGNFPDRFSARQFPNYSSELNVNALLLGDSALYLCASSLGMLGKGRSGNTIYFGEGSWLTVV.

This clone was picked up a small number of times. The chain couples TRBV5-4 to TRBJ2-5; 10 positions match TRBD2. Unmatched junction bases numbered 4, after V lost 4 bases and J lost 4 bases. Germline CDR1 and CDR2: SGHNT and YYREEE (reference sequence). This CDR3 is 14 amino acids long. The CDR3 nucleotides read TGTGCCAGCAGCCAGCGGGGGGGCCCAGAGACCCAGTACTTC. The encoded protein is CASSQRGGPETQYF.

The chain has TRBV19 and TRBJ1-5; D unresolved. Between the trimmed V and J ends, which lost 2 bases and 3 bases, there was a span of 14 bases. The CDR3 consists of 16 residues. Germline V CDR1 and CDR2: LNHDA, SQIVND (reference sequence). The CDR3 sequence is CASSIRSGQFNQPQHF. The CDR3 nucleotides are TGTGCCAGTAGTATACGGTCTGGGCAGTTCAATCAGCCCCAGCATTTT.

For this clone: The same CDR3 also results from other DNA sequences found in this sample. The gene calls are TRBV7-9 and TRBJ2-3; D ambiguous. Germline lookup yields CDR1 SEHNR and CDR2 FQNEAQ (reference sequence). V lost 1 base and J 0 bases, leaving 5 bases between the germline ends. The CDR3 contains 14 residues. CDR3 region: CASSLDGSTDTQYF. CDR3 coding DNA: TGTGCCAGCAGCTTAGACGGAAGCACAGATACGCAGTATTTT.

There are a few counts of this clone. V gene TRBV4-1 combines with J gene TRBJ1-2; D ambiguous. The V gene's germline CDR1 is MGHRA and CDR2 YSYEKL. Trimming took 0 bases from V and 4 from J, leaving 6 bases between them. The CDR3 spans 13 residues. CDR3 region: CASSQDNLYGYTF. Here the CDR3 DNA reads TGCGCCAGCAGCCAAGATAATCTCTATGGCTACACCTTC.

The chain has TRBV7-3 and TRBJ2-3, with D perhaps matching TRBD1 (6 bases). This CDR3 is built from 17 residues. V gave up 0 bases and J gave up 4 bases, with 17 bases separating them. Per the germline V gene, CDR1 is SGHTA and CDR2 is FQGTGA. DNA of the CDR3: TGTGCCAGCAGCTTAACGAAACGAACAGGGTCCCCAGATACGCAGTATTTT. Amino acids: CASSLTKRTGSPDTQYF.

V and J are TRBV27 and TRBJ1-4; D is unclear. The germline V and J ends were trimmed by 6 bases and 8 bases, with 10 bases remaining between them. Germline V gene sequence: CDR1 MNHEY, CDR2 SMNVEV (reference sequence). The CDR3 extends over 12 amino acids. CDR3 protein: CASSTDLEKLFF. CDR3 nucleotide sequence: TGTGCCAGCAGCACCGACTTAGAAAAACTGTTTTTT.

The genes are TRBV7-9 and TRBJ1-1; D not resolved. This CDR3 comprises 11 residues. The V end lost 5 bases, the J end lost 5 bases, and 6 bases lay between the germline ends. Germline values: CDR1 SEHNR, CDR2 FQNEAQ (reference sequence). CDR3: CASSLQTEAFF. DNA for the CDR3: TGTGCCAGCAGCCTTCAGACTGAAGCTTTCTTT.

This clone was seen a single time. The CDR3 loop reads CASSEGTSGRPLQETQYF. In DNA form, the CDR3 reads TGTGCCAGCAGCGAGGGGACTAGCGGGAGGCCTTTACAAGAGACCCAGTACTTC. This chain connects TRBV5-4 to TRBJ2-5; 15 bases fit TRBD2. V was clipped by 4 bases and J by 2 bases; unmatched bases: 9. The V gene's germline CDR1 is SGHNT and CDR2 YYREEE (reference sequence). This CDR3 region has 18 residues.

The rearrangement joins TRBV27 to TRBJ1-3; D is unresolved. The CDR3 has 17 amino acids. The ends were cut back, 6 bases at V and 1 base at J, with 19 bases in the middle. Germline values: CDR1 MNHEY, CDR2 SMNVEV (reference sequence). CDR3 coding DNA: TGTGCCAGCAGACGATGGGCAGCAGCCCGTTCTGGAAACACCATATATTTT. This gives the protein CASRRWAAARSGNTIYF.

To note about this clone: One junction end does not reproduce the germline sequence, and a read error may be involved. CDR3 nucleotides: TGTGCCAGCAGCTTAAGGGACGTGCGTATCTTC. It specifies CASSLRDVRIF. The rearrangement joins TRBV7-9 to TRBJ2-1, with D possibly called TRBD1 or TRBD2 (5 bases each). The CDR3 has 11 residues. The V gene's germline CDR1 is SEHNR and CDR2 FQNEAQ (reference sequence).

This rearrangement joins TRBV4-1 to TRBJ1-1, with D hard to call. Trimming left V 3 bases short and J 0 bases short, with 11 bases between. Germline V gene sequence: CDR1 MGHRA, CDR2 YSYEKL. The CDR3 length is 15 residues. CDR3 in amino acids: CASSQGWGMNTEAFF. The CDR3 DNA reads TGCGCCAGCAGCCAGGGCTGGGGAATGAACACTGAAGCTTTCTTT.